Following are 31 T cell receptor beta chains from one sample sequenced in a study of CD8 T cells in ankylosing spondylitis (TCRdb year 2017). Libraries were built with 5' RACE. The reads were generated on an Illumina HiSeq 2500. The raw public reads went through TCRdb reprocessing: fastp at Q25, MiXCR clone calling, in-frame beta chains kept. CDR3 protein duplicates are merged, each entry listing the most common genes and DNA. This sample gives more than 30,000 distinct CDR3 sequences in total; approximately 9.9% of them show up just once. Over 20% of the sample belongs to the ten largest clones. The sample comprised synovial fluid, either unsorted or a sorted T cell fraction (not recorded which). The receptors derive from a male donor with ankylosing spondylitis.

This clonotype was observed many times. This chain uses TRBV10-3 with TRBJ2-3; TRBD2 matches at 9 bases. This CDR3 contains 14 residues. Germline V gene sequence: CDR1 ENHRY, CDR2 SYGVKD. Trimming cost V 10 bases and J 4 bases; bases outside gene matches: 9. CDR3 sequence: CATGGTSSADTQYF. Written as DNA, the CDR3 is TGTGCCACCGGAGGGACTAGCAGTGCAGATACGCAGTATTTT.

The rearrangement uses TRBV2 and TRBJ1-2; perhaps TRBD1 as D (5 bases). Germline loops: CDR1 SNHLY, CDR2 FYNNEI. V lost 4 bases and J lost 8, with 8 bases in between. There are 11 residues in the CDR3. The CDR3 reads CASSGGDGYTF. Here the CDR3 DNA reads TGTGCCAGCAGTGGTGGGGACGGCTACACCTTC.

This clonotype was observed a few times. V usage is TRBV11-3 and J usage is TRBJ2-1, with TRBD2 as a possible D gene (6 bases). The CDR3 runs 13 residues. V was pared by 5 bases and J by 7 bases, with 12 bases between. The germline gives CDR1 SGHNT, CDR2 YENEEA. The CDR3 bases are TGTGCCAGCAGCCAACTGGAGGGGAATGAGCAGTTCTTC. Translation: CASSQLEGNEQFF.

This clonotype has at least ten counts. The chain joins TRBV27 to TRBJ2-3, with 9 bases that match TRBD1. The J segment lost 2 bases and the V segment lost 0 bases, leaving 6 bases of the junction unmatched. Germline loops: CDR1 MNHEY, CDR2 SMNVEV (reference sequence). CDR3 length: 17 residues. This CDR3 reads CASSLSSGTGNTDTQYF. The CDR3 DNA reads TGTGCCAGCAGTTTATCCTCCGGGACAGGGAACACAGATACGCAGTATTTT.

This clonotype has only a few counts. The rearrangement links TRBV2 to TRBJ2-1, with D uncertain. Germline CDR1 SNHLY, CDR2 FYNNEI. The CDR3 length is 14 residues. The V end was cut by 7 bases, the J end by 12 bases, with 22 bases between. CDR3 loop: CASTQARRPPGQFF. The CDR3 region has the DNA TGTGCCAGCACTCAGGCGCGAAGGCCGCCCGGGCAGTTCTTC. Variable domain in full (rest from reference TRBV2 and TRBJ2-1): EPEVTQTPSHQVTQMGQEVILRCVPISNHLYFYWYRQILGQKVEFLVSFYNNEISEKSEIFDDQFSVERPDGSNFTLKIRSTKLEDSAMYFCASTQARRPPGQFFGPGTRLTVL.

At least ten counts were recorded for this clonotype. The chain couples TRBV20-1 to TRBJ2-3; 11 bases fit TRBD2. V lost 6 bases and J lost 5; bases outside the gene matches: 4. The germline V gene encodes CDR1 DFQATT and CDR2 SNEGSKA (reference sequence). This CDR3 is 13 amino acids long. This CDR3 is CSALLAGVDTQYF. The CDR3, as DNA: TGCAGTGCACTACTAGCGGGAGTAGATACGCAGTATTTT.

Only a few counts were recorded for this clonotype. V is TRBV5-1 and J is TRBJ2-7, with TRBD2 identical over 8 bases. This CDR3 comprises 15 residues. Per germline, CDR1 SGHRS and CDR2 YFSETQ. The J segment lost 3 bases and the V segment lost 4 bases, leaving 9 bases of the junction unmatched. CDR3 nucleotide sequence: TGCGCCAGCAGCCCATCAGCGGGAGATGGCTACGAGCAGTACTTC. The encoded protein is CASSPSAGDGYEQYF.

Within the sample, this clonotype is medium-sized. The CDR3 DNA is TGTGCCAGCAGCTTCGGGTCGGACACTGAAGCTTTCTTT. Translation: CASSFGSDTEAFF. The chain combines TRBV7-3 with TRBJ1-1; D not resolved. The CDR3 spans 13 residues. Germline V gene lookup returns CDR1 SGHTA and CDR2 FQGTGA. V lost 3 bases, J lost 3 bases, and 8 bases lay in between.

CDR3 in amino acids: CASSLVSRSDEQFF. The DNA for the CDR3 is TGTGCCAGCAGCTTAGTAAGCCGGAGCGATGAGCAGTTCTTC. The chain is built from TRBV11-3 and TRBJ2-1; D gene uncertain. This CDR3 has 14 residues. V lost 1 base to trimming and J lost 8 bases, with 12 bases between them. CDR1 and CDR2 (germline): SGHNT, YENEEA.

This chain connects TRBV24-1 to TRBJ1-5; tentative D call: TRBD1 (5 bases). V lost 3 bases and J lost 5, with 10 bases in between. CDR1 is KGHDR, CDR2 SFDVKD, per germline. The CDR3 consists of 14 residues. The CDR3 DNA sequence: TGTGCCACCAGTGATCCGGGGGTTGATCAGCCCCAGCATTTT. It translates to CATSDPGVDQPQHF.

This clonotype was counted at least ten times. The chain carries TRBV29-1 and TRBJ2-7, with a weak D call TRBD2 (5 bases). There are 12 residues in the CDR3. Germline values: CDR1 SQVTM, CDR2 ANQGSEA. Trimming stripped 4 bases from V and 2 bases from J, with 9 bases between. CDR3: CSVGEMAYEQYF. DNA for the CDR3: TGCAGCGTTGGGGAGATGGCCTACGAGCAGTACTTC.

This clonotype showed up just a few times. V and J are TRBV12-3 or TRBV12-4 and TRBJ1-2; D is undetermined. The CDR3 loop spans 12 amino acids. V was trimmed by 6 bases and J by 0 bases, leaving 5 bases between them. CDR3 DNA sequence: TGTGCCAGCAGGGGCCCTAACTATGGCTACACCTTC. The encoded protein is CASRGPNYGYTF.

Ten or more counts support this clonotype. CDR3 region: CSALDRELASYEQYF. DNA of the CDR3: TGCAGTGCTTTGGACAGGGAGTTAGCCAGCTACGAGCAGTACTTC. The chain joins TRBV20-1 to TRBJ2-7; 8 bases map to TRBD1. This CDR3 region has 15 residues. V shed 5 bases and J 3 bases; nucleotides not matched to a gene: 12. Germline CDR1 reads DFQATT; CDR2 reads SNEGSKA (reference sequence).

There are a few counts of this clonotype. The chain recombines TRBV29-1 with TRBJ1-1; 8 bases match TRBD1. V shed 7 bases, J shed 7 bases, and the junction held 11 bases outside the gene matches. The CDR3 consists of 13 residues. The V gene's germline CDR1 is SQVTM and CDR2 ANQGSEA. The CDR3 protein is CSADRAFGNEAFF. The CDR3 DNA follows: TGCAGCGCGGACAGGGCCTTCGGAAATGAAGCTTTCTTT.

This clonotype was detected only a few times. The genes are TRBV7-2 and TRBJ1-2; a possible D gene is TRBD1 (5 bases). Looked up from germline, CDR1 is SGHTA and CDR2 is FQGNSA. Between the trimmed V and J ends, which lost 5 bases and 6 bases, there was a span of 19 bases. This CDR3 spans 15 amino acids. CDR3 residues: CASSRTVGRGDGYTF. The CDR3 DNA follows: TGTGCCAGCAGCCGTACAGTGGGGAGGGGCGATGGCTACACCTTC.

This clonotype was observed a few times. The V gene is TRBV4-1, the J gene TRBJ2-2, with D unresolved. This CDR3 contains 14 residues. Germline V CDR1 and CDR2: MGHRA, YSYEKL. Trimming left V 3 bases short and J 6 bases short, with 11 bases between. CDR3 nucleotides: TGCGCCAGCAGCCATTTTGACTCCCCCGGGGAGCTGTTTTTT. It yields the protein CASSHFDSPGELFF.

This clonotype has just a few counts. The chain uses TRBV28 and TRBJ1-1; D is unresolved. Per germline, CDR1 MDHEN and CDR2 SYDVKM. Trimming shortened V by 2 bases and J by 1 base, and 17 bases separated the two germline ends. This CDR3 contains 17 residues. The CDR3 loop is CASSLRPPGGRNTEAFF. The DNA for the CDR3 is TGTGCCAGCAGTTTACGGCCCCCGGGTGGCAGGAACACTGAAGCTTTCTTT.

This clonotype was found many times. This sequence joins TRBV13 and TRBJ2-2, with 7 bases fitting TRBD1. CDR3 length: 17 residues. The trim removed 3 bases at V and 5 bases at J, leaving 12 bases unmatched. Per germline, CDR1 PRHDT and CDR2 FYEKMQ (reference sequence). This chain's CDR3 is CASSFRLGQVQTGELFF. The CDR3, as DNA: TGTGCCAGCAGCTTCCGCCTAGGACAGGTACAAACCGGGGAGCTGTTTTTT. Together with reference TRBV13 and TRBJ2-2, the CDR3 gives the full variable domain: AAGVIQSPRHLIKEKRETATLKCYPIPRHDTVYWYQQGPGQDPQFLISFYEKMQSDKGSIPDRFSAQQFSDYHSELNMSSLELGDSALYFCASSFRLGQVQTGELFFGEGSRLTVL.

This clonotype was observed many times. V is TRBV27 and J is TRBJ1-1; D is unclear. The CDR3 is 14 residues long. Germline CDR1 reads MNHEY; CDR2 reads SMNVEV (reference sequence). V lost 3 bases and J 1 base, leaving 9 bases between the germline ends. Written as DNA, the CDR3 is TGTGCCAGCAGTTTGGCGCAACGGAACACTGAAGCTTTCTTT. This translates into CASSLAQRNTEAFF.

This clonotype was seen ten or more times. The chain joins TRBV20-1 to TRBJ2-5, with 10 positions matching TRBD1. The CDR3 has 17 amino acids. Trimming cost V 1 base and J 7 bases; bases outside gene matches: 15. CDR1 and CDR2 (germline): DFQATT, SNEGSKA (reference sequence). Here the CDR3 reads CSARGIAIGTGELTQYF. CDR3 DNA sequence: TGCAGTGCTAGAGGGATCGCTATCGGGACAGGGGAATTGACCCAGTACTTC.

Many counts were recorded for this clonotype. The V call is TRBV2, the J call TRBJ1-1, with 7 bases lining up with TRBD1. The CDR3 has 13 residues. Germline trimming cut 6 bases from V and 4 bases from J; bases unmatched to any gene: 5. Looked up from germline, CDR1 is SNHLY and CDR2 is FYNNEI. CDR3 amino acids: CASRTGLSTEAFF. CDR3 coding DNA: TGTGCCAGCAGGACAGGGTTGAGCACTGAAGCTTTCTTT.

This clonotype was observed many times. The chain is built from TRBV11-2 and TRBJ2-1, with TRBD2 matching over 12 bases. The CDR3 extends over 16 amino acids. Germline-derived CDR1 and CDR2 are SGHAT and FQNNGV. Trimming took 4 bases from V and 8 from J; bases not matched to a gene: 9. CDR3 residues: CASSSQRLAGVHEQFF. In nucleotides, the CDR3 is TGTGCCAGCAGCTCCCAGCGACTAGCGGGAGTGCATGAGCAGTTCTTC. Full variable domain (remainder filled in from reference TRBV11-2 and TRBJ2-1): EAGVAQSPRYKIIEKRQSVAFWCNPISGHATLYWYQQILGQGPKLLIQFQNNGVVDDSQLPKDRFSAERLKGVDSTLKIQPAKLEDSAVYLCASSSQRLAGVHEQFFGPGTRLTVL.

This clonotype was detected only a few times. The chain couples TRBV5-1 to TRBJ2-7, with 9 positions matching TRBD2. Germline CDR1 is SGHRS and CDR2 is YFSETQ. The CDR3 is 18 amino acids. After removal of 3 bases from V and 0 bases from J, the junction contained 13 bases not matched to a gene. The CDR3 sequence: CASSSGGAGGTFSYEQYF. CDR3 coding DNA: TGCGCCAGCAGCTCCGGGGGAGCGGGAGGAACCTTCTCCTACGAGCAGTACTTC.

This clonotype occurred many times. The chain links TRBV6-2 or TRBV6-3 to TRBJ1-4; 7 positions agree with TRBD1. V trimming: 6 bases; J trimming: 7 bases; junction bases outside the gene matches: 11. Germline V lookup: CDR1 MNHEY, CDR2 SVGEGT. The CDR3 is 15 residues long. DNA for the CDR3: TGTGCCAGCAGAACGGGGGGACAGTCCCTTGAAAAACTGTTTTTT. Amino acid sequence: CASRTGGQSLEKLFF.

The chain couples TRBV2 to TRBJ1-5; perhaps TRBD1 as D (5 bases). From germline, CDR1 is SNHLY and CDR2 FYNNEI. The CDR3 loop spans 15 amino acids. Trimming left V 2 bases short and J 3 bases short, with 11 bases between. CDR3 amino acids: CASSEYGADNQPQHF. CDR3 bases: TGTGCCAGCAGTGAATACGGGGCAGACAATCAGCCCCAGCATTTT.

This clonotype occurred many times. The chain employs TRBV28 and TRBJ2-7; D may match TRBD1 or TRBD2 (7 bases each). Germline V gives CDR1 MDHEN, CDR2 SYDVKM. Trimming took 6 bases from V and 2 from J, leaving 20 bases between them. CDR3 length: 16 amino acids. CDR3 DNA sequence: TGTGCCAGCAGAAGTACTCGACAGGGACTAACCTACGAGCAGTACTTC. Translating gives CASRSTRQGLTYEQYF.

This clonotype was observed many times. This chain links TRBV25-1 with TRBJ1-1; a weak D match, TRBD1 (6 bases). Trimming stripped 3 bases from V and 1 base from J, with 12 bases between. Germline values: CDR1 MGHDK, CDR2 SYGVNS. This CDR3 has 15 amino acids. Written as DNA, the CDR3 is TGTGCCAGCAGTGAGTGGGGGGGCTCGAACACTGAAGCTTTCTTT. Encoded protein: CASSEWGGSNTEAFF.

The sample holds many counts of this clonotype. The V and J genes are TRBV29-1 and TRBJ2-7, with 8 nucleotides matching TRBD1. The CDR3 extends over 12 amino acids. J was trimmed by 5 bases and V by 7 bases; bases with no gene match: 7. Germline CDR1 SQVTM, CDR2 ANQGSEA. CDR3 bases: TGCAGCGCCCACAGGGGGGACGACGAGCAGTACTTC. This encodes CSAHRGDDEQYF.

This clonotype was picked up one time. V is TRBV20-1 and J is TRBJ2-7, with D perhaps being TRBD1 or TRBD2 (5 bases each). The V gene lost 6 bases and the J gene lost 4 bases, with 10 bases spanning the gap. In germline, CDR1 is DFQATT, CDR2 SNEGSKA (reference sequence). The CDR3 runs 11 residues. The chain's CDR3 is CSAPGQYEQYF. The CDR3 nucleotides are TGCAGTGCCCCGGGGCAATACGAGCAGTACTTC.

The sample holds many counts of this clonotype. The gene calls are TRBV19 and TRBJ2-1, with a weak D call TRBD1 (5 bases). CDR1 is LNHDA and CDR2 is SQIVND in the germline V gene (reference sequence). The germline V and J ends were trimmed by 5 bases and 12 bases, with 17 bases remaining between them. This CDR3 has 13 amino acids. CDR3 coding DNA: TGTGCCAGTAGTGTCCAGGGCAACTTGGGGCAGTTCTTC. Residues: CASSVQGNLGQFF.

This chain joins TRBV7-9 and TRBJ2-5; D gene unclear. This CDR3 region has 17 residues. The V end was cut by 2 bases, the J end by 2 bases, with 18 bases between. Germline-derived CDR1 and CDR2 are SEHNR and FQNEAQ (reference sequence). CDR3 loop: CASSLILQTGRQETQYF. The CDR3 nucleotides read TGTGCCAGCAGCTTAATTCTCCAAACCGGTCGGCAAGAGACCCAGTACTTC.